This T cell receptor beta chain was observed in a study of shared clonotypes between healthy human individuals. In the original workflow: Filtering differed because ImmunoSEQ produced junction-only sequences that carried no quality scores. TCRdb's copy holds only in-frame clones and misses some; the assay was immunoSEQ multiplex PCR. For V, J and clone size, that table is used; D and trimming come from the DNA. Of 450,000 to 650,000 clones in the sample, around three quarters were seen once. The germline V and J ends were trimmed by 1 base and 4 bases, with 11 bases remaining between them. The CDR3 covers 14 residues. The germline V gene has CDR1 LNHDA and CDR2 SQIVND (reference sequence). Free of recent acute infections or vaccinations, the donors were healthy HIV-negative adults.

V and J are TRBV19 and TRBJ2-7; D is ambiguous. This clonotype was obtained from a middle-aged woman in good health. Some clones in this sample may be carry-over from other donors' samples. Sequenced sample: PBMCs. CDR3 in DNA: TGTGCCAGTAGTATAGGTCGCGGAACATACGAGCAGTACTTC. It translates to CASSIGRGTYEQYF.